This T cell receptor beta chain was sequenced in a study of CD4+ T cells in melanoma. The study, taken as a whole, reports: Diverse differentiation states were reported for melanoma neoantigen-specific CD4+ T cells. A reported correlation linked neoantigen-specific CD4+ T cells to CD8+, macrophage and B cell function.

CDR3 length: 15 amino acids. The ends were cut back, 0 bases at V and 1 base at J, with 7 bases in the middle. The germline V gene has CDR1 SGHAT and CDR2 FQNNGV. Sequencing was performed with immunoSEQ multiplex PCR; in TCRdb, only in-frame clones are kept and a portion is missing. The repertoire holds 10,000 to 13,000 clones, with roughly three quarters as singletons. On this clone: Its matching antigen is unknown.

The chain is built from TRBV11-2 and TRBJ2-1, with D unclear. The sequence was obtained from a human donor with melanoma. Sequences were obtained from cells from a culture (not recorded whether cultured in vitro). CDR3 protein: CASSLESSSYNEQFF. DNA of the CDR3: TGTGCCAGCAGCTTAGAGTCCAGTTCCTACAATGAGCAGTTCTTC.